This T cell receptor beta chain was sequenced for a study of T cell responses to AZD1222 COVID-19 vaccine. Regarding the study as a whole: Unmutated variant regions reportedly attract nearly half of all spike-specific TCRs. Increased Spike-specific TCR breadth and depth were observed after two AZD1222 doses. With dominance at 160-218 and 743-854, vaccine-associated CD4 TCRs spanned spike.

The assay was immunoSEQ multiplex PCR, and TCRdb's table has in-frame clones only and misses some. Among roughly 120,000 clones listed, roughly 90% were seen once. About this clone itself: Its antigen remains unknown.

Timing groups of about 4 and about 12 weeks for second doses were pooled. Sequences were derived from peripheral blood, sampled 28 days after the second AZD1222 dose. The receptor's source is an adult who received the AZD1222 COVID-19 vaccine.

The CDR3 sequence: CASSSGLAGGLPYEQYF. Here the CDR3 DNA reads TGTGCCAGCAGCTCGGGACTAGCGGGAGGGCTTCCCTACGAGCAGTACTTC. The V gene is TRBV7-2, the J gene TRBJ2-7; 16 positions match TRBD2. With V trimmed by 4 bases and J by 2 bases, 5 bases remained unmatched. This CDR3 has 17 residues. Germline-derived CDR1 and CDR2 are SGHTA and FQGNSA.